This entry lists 3 T cell receptor beta chains sequenced from one sample in a study of shared clonotypes between healthy human individuals. Libraries were prepared by immunoSEQ multiplex PCR; TCRdb keeps only in-frame clonotypes and omits some of them. This sample has more than 2 million clones, with about 94% found just once. Sequencing was done on a sample of naive CD4+ T cells sorted from blood. Subset of the sample: CD45RA+ positively selected. All receptors derive from a man younger than 35 in good health.

The chain uses TRBV28 and TRBJ1-1, with TRBD1 as a possible D gene (6 bases). V was trimmed by 5 bases and J by 8 bases, leaving 15 bases between them. The CDR3 length is 13 residues. Germline V CDR1 and CDR2: MDHEN, SYDVKM. As DNA, the CDR3 is TGTGCCAGCAGTCCGGGAGGGGGGGCAGAAGCTTTCTTT. Amino acid sequence: CASSPGGGAEAFF.

This rearrangement joins TRBV6-1 to TRBJ2-5; 11 nucleotides agree with TRBD1. Germline V gene lookup returns CDR1 MNHNS and CDR2 SASEGT. Germline trimming cut 6 bases from V and 7 bases from J; bases unmatched to any gene: 7. The CDR3 length is 14 residues. The CDR3 reads CASSAGQGARTQYF. For the CDR3, the DNA is TGTGCCAGCAGCGCAGGACAGGGGGCAAGGACCCAGTACTTC.

The V and J genes are TRBV5-1 and TRBJ2-3; D gene unclear. Trimming removed 8 bases at V and 3 bases at J, with 4 bases between. This CDR3 is built from 10 residues. In germline, CDR1 is SGHRS, CDR2 YFSETQ. The CDR3 loop is CASGTDTQYF. CDR3 nucleotide sequence: TGCGCCAGTGGTACAGATACGCAGTATTTT.